This paragraph reports one TCR beta chain. No antigen is known for it. These data originate in a study of cytomegalovirus exposure and HLA in healthy donors. Study-level results: Reports indicated that the classifier achieved high specificity and sensitivity in diagnosing cytomegalovirus status. 16,951 TCR beta sequences were associated with HLA alleles at 0.05 false discovery rate in a later analysis. Segments of the TCR beta V type were, in most cases, productive about 87% or about 30% of the time in an earlier analysis.

V gave up 7 bases and J gave up 2 bases, with 15 bases separating them. This CDR3 region has 14 residues. The germline V gene has CDR1 MNHEY and CDR2 SMNVEV (reference sequence). Researchers ran the PCR with 60 Vbeta and 13 Jbeta primers. Original data processing: Roughly 11 million shared chains were among the approximately 76 million unique TCR beta chains that a later analysis counted. Data came from immunoSEQ multiplex PCR; TCRdb stores just in-frame clones and leaves some out. Clone size and V and J calls were adopted from that table, with D and trimming inferred from the DNA. The sample shows 150,000 or so clones, approximately 70% of them seen only once.

Sequencing was done on a sample of PBMCs. The receptor was isolated from a woman aged 55-69 years in good health and CMV-seropositive. This rearrangement joins TRBV27 to TRBJ2-7; D unresolved. The DNA for the CDR3 is TGTGCCAGCATCGCTCTGGGCCGACCCTACGAGCAGTACTTC. Residues: CASIALGRPYEQYF.